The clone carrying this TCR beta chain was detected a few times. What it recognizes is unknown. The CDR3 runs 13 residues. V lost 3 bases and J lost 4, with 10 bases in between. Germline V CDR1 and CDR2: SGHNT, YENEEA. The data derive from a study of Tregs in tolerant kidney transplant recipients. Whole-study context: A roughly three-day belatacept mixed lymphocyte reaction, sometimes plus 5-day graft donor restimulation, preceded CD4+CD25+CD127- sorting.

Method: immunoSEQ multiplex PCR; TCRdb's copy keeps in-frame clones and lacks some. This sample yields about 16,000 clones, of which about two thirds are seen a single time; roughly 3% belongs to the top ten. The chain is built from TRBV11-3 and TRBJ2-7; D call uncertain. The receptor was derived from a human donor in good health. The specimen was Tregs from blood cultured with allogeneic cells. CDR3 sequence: CASSFSRSYEQYF. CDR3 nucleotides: TGTGCCAGCAGCTTCAGTAGGTCTTACGAGCAGTACTTC.